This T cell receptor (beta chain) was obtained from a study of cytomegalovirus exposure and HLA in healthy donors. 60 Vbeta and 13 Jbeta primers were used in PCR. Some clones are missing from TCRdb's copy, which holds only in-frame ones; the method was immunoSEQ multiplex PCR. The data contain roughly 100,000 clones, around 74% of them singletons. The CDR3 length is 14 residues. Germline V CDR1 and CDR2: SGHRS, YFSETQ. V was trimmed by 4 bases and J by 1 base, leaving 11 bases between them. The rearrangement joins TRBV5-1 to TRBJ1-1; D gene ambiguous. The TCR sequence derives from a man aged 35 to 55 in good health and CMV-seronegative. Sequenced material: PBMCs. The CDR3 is CASSNLQKNTEAFF. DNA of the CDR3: TGCGCCAGCAGCAACTTACAGAAGAACACTGAAGCTTTCTTT.